The clone carrying this T cell receptor beta chain was seen many times. As yet, its antigen is unknown. The sample originates from a study of T cells after yellow fever vaccination. As for the study in general: Fractions low in cell number were prepared with SMART-Seq v4 Ultra Low Input. Findings and caveats of the study: Abundant bulk-derived clonotypes could contaminate FACS-sorted repertoires.

TCRdb passed the 5' RACE reads through MiXCR, listing each CDR3 protein once. Altogether 300,000 to 400,000 distinct CDR3 sequences are present, about 10% being singletons, with the ten largest covering around 3.2%. Trimming removed 5 bases at V and 6 bases at J, with 14 bases between. This CDR3 contains 13 residues. The germline CDR1 and CDR2 sequences are SGHVS and FNYEAQ. The chain is built from TRBV7-6 and TRBJ2-7, with unresolved D. The TCR was taken from a man aged 18 to 29 who received the YFV17D yellow fever vaccine. Sequencing was performed on CD4+ T cells sorted from PBMCs, taken 45 days after the yellow fever booster vaccination. In nucleotides, the CDR3 is TGTGCCAGCAGCAACGGACCCACGGGCGAGCAGTACTTC. Protein sequence: CASSNGPTGEQYF.